This is a list of T cell receptor beta chains from one sample in a study of T cells in Graves' hyperthyroidism and ophthalmopathy. TCRdb reprocessed the multiplex PCR reads with MiXCR, giving one entry per CDR3 protein. This table has more than 350,000 distinct CDR3 sequences, 15% appearing once. The specimen was blood. Receptors were obtained from a woman aged 55-69 years with Graves' ophthalmopathy. CDR3s include the opening cysteine and the closing phenylalanine or tryptophan. D genes are given only for firm matches. Only some rows state a clone size, as once, few, many or a class for expanded clones.

j_call	clone_size	cdr3_length	d_call	v_call	cdr3_nt	cdr3_aa
TRBJ1-6	NA	16	TRBD1	TRBV6-1	TGTGCCAGCAGGATCGCAGGGGGATCGGGCAATTCACCCCTCCACTTT	CASRIAGGSGNSPLHF
TRBJ2-2	many	15	TRBD1	TRBV12-3/TRBV12-4	TGTGCCAGCAGTCAAGGACAGGGGGAGGTCGGGGAGCTGTTTTTT	CASSQGQGEVGELFF
TRBJ2-7	NA	17	TRBD2	TRBV14	TGTGCCAGCAGCCAAGGGTGGAGGACTAGCGGGAACTACGAGCAGTACTTC	CASSQGWRTSGNYEQYF
TRBJ2-1	many	10	NA	TRBV30	TGTGCCTGGTCACGACATGAGCAGTTCTTC	CAWSRHEQFF
TRBJ2-7	many	15	TRBD2	TRBV2	TGTGCCAGCAGTCCTGGGACTAGCGTGACCTACGAGCAGTACTTC	CASSPGTSVTYEQYF
TRBJ1-2	many	13	NA	TRBV20-1	TGCAGTGCCCGTGAACAGGAGTTCGGTGGCTACACCTTC	CSAREQEFGGYTF
TRBJ2-7	NA	14	NA	TRBV9	TGTGCCAGCAGCGTGGTCCGCCACTCCTACGAGCAGTACTTC	CASSVVRHSYEQYF
TRBJ1-6	NA	16	NA	TRBV20-1	TGCAGTGCTAGAGATCGGAGCGGCTCCTATAATTCACCCCTCCACTTT	CSARDRSGSYNSPLHF
TRBJ1-4	NA	16	NA	TRBV5-1	TGCGCCAGCAGCTTGTGGGGGACCTTTGGGGATGAAAAACTGTTTTTT	CASSLWGTFGDEKLFF
TRBJ1-6	NA	15	NA	TRBV7-9	TGTGCCAGCAGCCCTCGGTTGGGGGGAGATTCACCCCTCCACTTT	CASSPRLGGDSPLHF
TRBJ2-2	NA	15	TRBD2	TRBV19	TGTGCCAGTGAGTTAGCGGATCGGGGGGCCGGGGAGCTGTTTTTT	CASELADRGAGELFF
TRBJ2-3	many	16	NA	TRBV11-2	TGTGCCAGCAGCTTAGTAGGGACGGTGGTCCAAGATACGCAGTATTTT	CASSLVGTVVQDTQYF
TRBJ2-5	NA	13	NA	TRBV19	TGTGCCAGTATACCTCAGGGCGGGGAGACCCAGTACTTC	CASIPQGGETQYF
TRBJ1-1	many	13	NA	TRBV2	TGTGCCAGCACCCAGATTCTGAACACTGAAGCTTTCTTT	CASTQILNTEAFF
TRBJ2-7	few	14	NA	TRBV3-1	TGTGCCAGCAGCCAAGGGGACGGAACCTACGAGCAGTACTTC	CASSQGDGTYEQYF
TRBJ2-5	many	13	NA	TRBV20-1	TGCAGTGCTAGAGAGGCAGGCCAAGAGACCCAGTACTTC	CSAREAGQETQYF
TRBJ2-7	NA	15	NA	TRBV11-2	TGTGCCAGCAGCTTAATCCGGGACGGAACCTACGAGCAGTACTTC	CASSLIRDGTYEQYF
TRBJ2-4	NA	14	TRBD1	TRBV6-1	TGTGCCAGCAGCCCTACAGACAGGGGGGGCATTCAGTACTTC	CASSPTDRGGIQYF
TRBJ2-3	NA	17	NA	TRBV2	TGTGCCAGCACCCTAGTACCGACAAACCCGCCACACGATACGCAGTATTTT	CASTLVPTNPPHDTQYF
TRBJ2-7	few	16	TRBD2	TRBV10-3	TGTGCCATCAGTGAGTCTGGGCTAGCGGCCCTCCCCGAGCAGTACTTC	CAISESGLAALPEQYF
TRBJ1-5	NA	11	NA	TRBV28	TGTGCCAGCGGACGTGATCAGCCCCAGCATTTT	CASGRDQPQHF
TRBJ2-7	NA	15	TRBD1	TRBV20-1	TGCAGTGCTAGAGATCGGGACAGGGTCTCCTACGAGCAGTACTTC	CSARDRDRVSYEQYF
TRBJ2-5	many	16	TRBD2	TRBV28	TGTGCCAGCAGTCCCGGTTCTAGCGGGAGCACAGAGACCCAGTACTTC	CASSPGSSGSTETQYF
TRBJ2-4	many	15	NA	TRBV28	TGTGCCAGCAGCGAGGGTGGGGCAGCCAAAAACATTCAGTACTTC	CASSEGGAAKNIQYF
TRBJ2-2	NA	15	NA	TRBV15	TGTGCCACCAGCGCCGCCGGGAAAAACACCGGGGAGCTGTTTTTT	CATSAAGKNTGELFF
TRBJ1-2	many	14	NA	TRBV9	TGTGCCAGCAGCGTAGACGAGGGGGACTATGGCTACACCTTC	CASSVDEGDYGYTF
TRBJ2-3	few	16	NA	TRBV5-1	TGCGCCAGCAGCTTTCTGACGAGTGCTAGCACAGATACGCAGTATTTT	CASSFLTSASTDTQYF
TRBJ2-2	NA	15	NA	TRBV7-3	TGTGCCAGCAGCTTAGACCGGGAGAACACCGGGGAGCTGTTTTTT	CASSLDRENTGELFF
TRBJ1-3	few	15	NA	TRBV5-1	TGCGCCAGCAGCTTGGTGGGGGCGCTTACCGCCACCATATATTTT	CASSLVGALTATIYF
TRBJ2-3	NA	14	TRBD1	TRBV20-1	TGCAGTGCTGGTCAAACAGGGGGCAGGGATACGCAGTATTTT	CSAGQTGGRDTQYF
TRBJ2-5	few	20	NA	TRBV6-5	TGTGCCAGCAGTTACTCGGGCCAGGAAGGGGGTAAAGGGATACAAGAGACCCAGTACTTC	CASSYSGQEGGKGIQETQYF
TRBJ2-1	many	15	NA	TRBV7-2	TGTGCCAGCTTCGCCTACGGGACTCCCCCAAATGAGCAGTTCTTC	CASFAYGTPPNEQFF
TRBJ2-5	many	15	NA	TRBV6-6	TGTGCCAGCAGTTATTCGGCAGATCGGGAAGAGACCCAGTACTTC	CASSYSADREETQYF
TRBJ2-7	NA	14	NA	TRBV30	TGTGCCTGGAGTATGCGGACGGACTCCTACGAGCAGTACTTC	CAWSMRTDSYEQYF
TRBJ1-2	NA	14	NA	TRBV5-1	TGCGCCAGCAGAGGGGACTCCGCTAACTATGGCTACACCTTC	CASRGDSANYGYTF
TRBJ2-3	many	18	TRBD2	TRBV2	TGTGCCAGCAGCGGGGACTACCCTAAAACTATGGGCGCAGATACGCAGTATTTT	CASSGDYPKTMGADTQYF
TRBJ2-1	many	14	NA	TRBV7-8	TGTGCCAGCAGCTCCCCTGGGGGAGACAATGAGCAGTTCTTC	CASSSPGGDNEQFF
TRBJ2-7	NA	15	TRBD2	TRBV29-1	TGCAGCGTTAGTTCGTCGACTAGCGGAGGTTACGAGCAGTACTTC	CSVSSSTSGGYEQYF
TRBJ2-1	few	16	TRBD2	TRBV6-1	TGTGCCAGCAGTGCGAGTGGAGCGGGAGGGATGAATGAGCAGTTCTTC	CASSASGAGGMNEQFF
TRBJ2-1	many	15	NA	TRBV28	TGTGCCAGCACCCCAGGCGGGGGCCGTATTAATGAGCAGTTCTTC	CASTPGGGRINEQFF
TRBJ2-7	many	15	TRBD1	TRBV28	TGTGCCAGCAGTGGCTCGGGACAGGGGGCGAAAGAGCAGTACTTC	CASSGSGQGAKEQYF
TRBJ2-3	many	16	TRBD2	TRBV18	TGTGCCAGCTCAATACTAGCGGGGACTAGCACAGATACGCAGTATTTT	CASSILAGTSTDTQYF
TRBJ2-3	NA	14	NA	TRBV30	TGTGCCTGGGCCGGGGGAACGAGCACAGATACGCAGTATTTT	CAWAGGTSTDTQYF
TRBJ2-3	NA	12	NA	TRBV5-1	TGTGCCAGCTGCGTAGCGGCAGATACGCAGTATTTT	CASCVAADTQYF
TRBJ2-5	NA	15	TRBD2	TRBV10-3	TGTGCCATCAGTGAGTCTAGCGGGAGCGGAGAGACCCAGTACTTC	CAISESSGSGETQYF
TRBJ2-2	many	17	TRBD2	TRBV9	TGTGCCAGCAGCCCCCCGGGACTAGCGGGGAACACCGGGGAGCTGTTTTTT	CASSPPGLAGNTGELFF
TRBJ2-3	many	17	TRBD2	TRBV2	TGTGCCAGCAGTGAACTGACCTCTAGCGGGAGGAGGTATACGCAGTATTTT	CASSELTSSGRRYTQYF
TRBJ1-2	few	15	NA	TRBV28	TGTGCCAGCAGGCTACTCAGGGGTACCAGCTATGACTACACCTTC	CASRLLRGTSYDYTF
TRBJ2-1	NA	16	NA	TRBV4-1	TGCGCCAGCAGCCAAGATAAGGGTTTCTTCCACAATGAGCAGTTCTTC	CASSQDKGFFHNEQFF
TRBJ2-3	many	17	TRBD2	TRBV20-1	TGCAGTGCTCCTACTAGCGGGAGGAGGCTGGGCACAGATACGCAGTATTTT	CSAPTSGRRLGTDTQYF
TRBJ2-3	NA	13	NA	TRBV6-2/TRBV6-3	TGTGCCAGCAGTGTGGTTTACACAGATACGCAGTATTTT	CASSVVYTDTQYF
TRBJ1-5	many	16	NA	TRBV7-9	TGTGCCAGCAGCCAGACCTTTGGATATAGCAATCAGCCCCAGCATTTT	CASSQTFGYSNQPQHF